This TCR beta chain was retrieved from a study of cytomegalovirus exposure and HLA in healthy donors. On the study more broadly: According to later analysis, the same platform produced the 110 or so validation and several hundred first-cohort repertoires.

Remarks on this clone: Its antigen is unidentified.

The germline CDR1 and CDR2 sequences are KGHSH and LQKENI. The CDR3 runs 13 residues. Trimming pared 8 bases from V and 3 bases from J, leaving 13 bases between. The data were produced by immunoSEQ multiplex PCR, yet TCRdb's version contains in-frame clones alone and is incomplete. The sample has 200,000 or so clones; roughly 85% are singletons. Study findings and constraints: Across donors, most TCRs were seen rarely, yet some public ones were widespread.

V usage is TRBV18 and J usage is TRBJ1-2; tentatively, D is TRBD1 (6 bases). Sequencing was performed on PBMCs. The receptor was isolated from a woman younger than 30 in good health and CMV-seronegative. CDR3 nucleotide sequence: TGTGCCAGCGTTTCACAGGGTGACTATGGCTACACCTTC. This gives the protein CASVSQGDYGYTF.